A selection of T cell receptor beta chains follows, all from one sample in a study of identical twins. TCRdb passed the 5' RACE reads through MiXCR, listing each CDR3 protein once. This table holds about 240,000 distinct CDR3 sequences, more than 9.5% found once. The sample was also reused in another study, on yellow fever vaccine responses in identical twins.

Input material: memory (CD45RO+) T cells sorted from blood. These receptors all come from a woman aged 18-29 years in good health. The CDR3 runs from the conserved cysteine through the conserved F or W. Each record gives: V gene, D gene, J gene, clone size, CDR3 protein, CDR3 DNA. D genes are given only for firm matches. Size is omitted from some rows. Given values are once, few, many or a class for expanded clones.

>TRBV9|-|TRBJ2-2|many
CASSVAVSNTGELFF
TGTGCCAGCAGCGTAGCGGTTTCGAACACCGGGGAGCTGTTTTTT
>TRBV3-1|TRBD2|TRBJ2-2|many
CASSPPSGANTGELFF
TGTGCCAGCAGCCCCCCTAGCGGGGCGAACACCGGGGAGCTGTTTTTT
>TRBV5-5|-|TRBJ1-1|many
CASSPGQTGAFF
TGTGCCAGCAGCCCCGGACAGACTGGAGCTTTCTTT
>TRBV2|-|TRBJ1-2|few
CASSEVTVANYGYTF
TGTGCCAGCAGTGAAGTGACAGTAGCTAACTATGGCTACACCTTC
>TRBV19|-|TRBJ2-3|few
CASSMGRGDTDTQYF
TGTGCCAGTAGTATGGGGCGGGGCGACACAGATACGCAGTATTTT
>TRBV2|-|TRBJ2-7|-
CASMDSIYEQYF
TGTGCCAGCATGGACAGTATCTACGAGCAGTACTTC
>TRBV7-9|TRBD1|TRBJ2-3|-
CASSLASGQGKTDTQYF
TGTGCCAGCAGCTTAGCCTCGGGACAGGGTAAGACAGATACGCAGTATTTT
>TRBV5-1|-|TRBJ2-6|few
CASSVASGANVLTF
TGCGCCAGCAGCGTAGCATCCGGGGCCAACGTCCTGACTTTC
>TRBV2|-|TRBJ2-3|few
CASSETGLAGGETQYF
TGTGCCAGCAGTGAAACGGGACTAGCAGGGGGCGAGACGCAGTATTTT
>TRBV11-2|-|TRBJ2-7|-
CASSLSRDKGDEQYF
TGTGCCAGCAGCTTATCTCGGGACAAGGGTGACGAGCAGTACTTC
>TRBV28|-|TRBJ2-1|many
CASSLWGGGDNEQFF
TGTGCCAGCAGTTTATGGGGGGGCGGAGACAATGAGCAGTTCTTC
>TRBV20-1|-|TRBJ1-2|-
CSASDRRNGYTF
TGCAGTGCCTCCGACAGGCGGAATGGCTACACCTTC
>TRBV12-3/TRBV12-4|TRBD1|TRBJ1-2|many
CASSPTDRETNYGYTF
TGTGCCAGCAGTCCCACCGACAGGGAAACTAACTATGGCTACACCTTC
>TRBV4-3|TRBD2|TRBJ2-1|few
CASSQVGLARSYNEQFF
TGCGCCAGCAGCCAAGTGGGACTAGCGAGATCATACAATGAGCAGTTCTTC
>TRBV3-1|-|TRBJ2-3|many
CASRGPVDTQYF
TGTGCCAGCAGGGGACCCGTGGATACGCAGTATTTT
>TRBV7-2|-|TRBJ2-7|-
CASSLSRSSYERYF
TGTGCCAGCAGCTTAAGCAGGTCCTCCTACGAGCGGTACTTC
>TRBV10-3|TRBD2|TRBJ2-2|many
CAIEPAGVGELFF
TGTGCCATCGAACCAGCGGGAGTCGGGGAGCTGTTTTTT
>TRBV29-1|TRBD2|TRBJ2-3|many
CSVGGGGLTDTQYF
TGCAGCGTTGGGGGGGGAGGATTGACAGATACGCAGTATTTT
>TRBV20-1|TRBD1|TRBJ1-1|few
CSAEPGTGGRTEAFF
TGCAGTGCTGAACCGGGGACAGGGGGCAGGACTGAAGCTTTCTTT
>TRBV27|-|TRBJ2-5|few
CASSVRGETQYF
TGTGCCAGCAGTGTTCGAGGGGAGACCCAGTACTTC
>TRBV6-6|TRBD1|TRBJ2-1|-
CASRDRVEQFF
TGTGCCAGCAGGGACAGGGTCGAGCAGTTCTTC
>TRBV4-3|-|TRBJ2-7|-
CASSQEVGQAYEQYF
TGCGCCAGCAGCCAAGAGGTGGGCCAGGCCTACGAGCAGTACTTC
>TRBV9|TRBD2|TRBJ2-5|-
CASSSRVAGGQIRETQYF
TGTGCCAGCAGCTCGCGGGTAGCGGGAGGCCAGATCCGTGAGACCCAGTACTTC
>TRBV11-2|-|TRBJ1-3|-
CASSLSGTLSSGNTIYF
TGTGCCAGCAGCTTATCCGGGACATTGAGCTCTGGAAACACCATATATTTT
>TRBV28|-|TRBJ2-7|few
CASEPTGTLYEQYF
TGTGCCAGCGAACCTACCGGGACACTGTACGAGCAGTACTTC
>TRBV5-1|-|TRBJ2-1|few
CASSLGQNYNEQFF
TGCGCCAGCAGCTTAGGACAGAACTACAATGAGCAGTTCTTC
>TRBV6-1|-|TRBJ1-5|-
CASRDGTVSNQPQHF
TGTGCCAGCAGAGATGGGACGGTTAGCAATCAGCCCCAGCATTTT
>TRBV4-2|-|TRBJ2-1|-
CASSQDTAEQFF
TGTGCCAGCAGCCAAGATACGGCTGAGCAGTTCTTC
>TRBV4-1|TRBD1|TRBJ2-2|few
CASSKVGQGERAAGELFF
TGCGCCAGCAGCAAAGTAGGCCAGGGGGAAAGGGCAGCCGGGGAGCTGTTTTTT
>TRBV6-1|TRBD1|TRBJ1-5|few
CASRGTGGPHQPQHF
TGTGCCAGCAGAGGAACAGGGGGTCCCCATCAGCCCCAGCATTTT
>TRBV3-1|-|TRBJ1-2|few
CASSLRTPNYGYTF
TGTGCCAGCAGCCTCCGGACACCAAACTATGGCTACACCTTC
>TRBV5-1|-|TRBJ2-5|-
CASSLSASGETQYF
TGCGCCAGCAGCTTGTCGGCGAGCGGAGAGACCCAGTACTTC
>TRBV27|TRBD1|TRBJ2-1|once
CASRTGAPNEQFF
TGTGCCAGCAGGACAGGGGCCCCCAATGAGCAGTTCTTC
>TRBV12-3/TRBV12-4|TRBD1|TRBJ1-6|few
CASRSGTERSPLHF
TGTGCCAGCAGATCCGGGACAGAGAGGTCACCCCTCCACTTT
>TRBV7-9|TRBD2|TRBJ2-7|-
CASSEPSGRAATYEQYF
TGTGCCAGCAGCGAACCTAGCGGGAGGGCTGCGACCTACGAGCAGTACTTC
>TRBV28|TRBD1|TRBJ1-1|few
CASRSQGRLNTEAFF
TGTGCCAGCAGATCACAGGGGCGGCTGAACACTGAAGCTTTCTTT
>TRBV6-1|TRBD1|TRBJ2-5|-
CASTTSPGTGGETQYF
TGTGCCAGCACCACATCCCCCGGGACAGGGGGTGAGACCCAGTACTTC
>TRBV25-1|-|TRBJ1-5|-
CASSEYGPGNQPQHF
TGTGCCAGCAGTGAATACGGGCCGGGCAATCAGCCCCAGCATTTT
>TRBV6-2/TRBV6-3|-|TRBJ2-1|few
CASSLSPGTRRIF
TGTGCCAGCAGCTTATCGCCCGGGACTCGTAGGATCTTC
>TRBV5-1|TRBD2|TRBJ2-1|many
CASSYLFTSGGLYNEQFF
TGCGCCAGCAGCTACTTGTTCACTAGCGGGGGCCTCTACAATGAGCAGTTCTTC
>TRBV2|TRBD2|TRBJ2-1|few
CASSGTSGGSYNEQFF
TGTGCCAGCAGTGGGACTAGCGGGGGGTCGTACAATGAGCAGTTCTTC
>TRBV20-1|-|TRBJ2-1|-
CSASPGGSSRGEQFF
TGCAGTGCTTCTCCTGGGGGGTCCTCCCGGGGGGAGCAGTTCTTC
>TRBV12-3/TRBV12-4|-|TRBJ2-3|many
CASSFSGVDTQYF
TGTGCCAGCAGTTTCTCGGGAGTGGATACGCAGTATTTT
>TRBV4-2|TRBD2|TRBJ2-1|few
CASSRSTGPGLAGGGNEQFF
TGTGCCAGCAGCCGCTCGACAGGGCCGGGACTAGCGGGAGGAGGGAATGAGCAGTTCTTC
>TRBV11-2|-|TRBJ2-6|-
CASSGLRTGANVLTF
TGTGCCAGCAGCGGTCTTAGGACTGGGGCCAACGTCCTGACTTTC
>TRBV14|TRBD2|TRBJ2-3|few
CASSRRLVWREGRPLTDTQYF
TGTGCCAGCAGCCGCCGACTAGTTTGGCGGGAGGGCCGACCCCTTACAGATACGCAGTATTTT
>TRBV6-2/TRBV6-3|-|TRBJ2-3|many
CASSFKGTQYF
TGTGCCAGCAGTTTCAAGGGTACGCAGTATTTT
>TRBV7-2|-|TRBJ2-7|few
CASSVDYYEQYF
TGTGCCAGCAGCGTAGACTACTACGAGCAGTACTTC
>TRBV20-1|-|TRBJ2-1|-
CSARGGKEQFF
TGCAGTGCTAGAGGGGGGAAGGAGCAGTTCTTC
>TRBV5-1|TRBD2|TRBJ2-1|few
CASSFRLAGGLNEQFF
TGCGCCAGCAGCTTCAGACTAGCGGGGGGTCTCAATGAGCAGTTCTTC
>TRBV29-1|-|TRBJ2-7|-
CSVVQSSYEQYF
TGCAGCGTTGTTCAGAGCTCCTACGAGCAGTACTTC
>TRBV20-1|-|TRBJ2-7|few
CSASSRQALSYEQYF
TGCAGTGCTAGCTCCAGACAGGCCCTCTCCTACGAGCAGTACTTC
>TRBV2|-|TRBJ2-5|many
CASSGDTSAETQYF
TGTGCCAGCAGTGGTGATACATCGGCAGAGACCCAGTACTTC
>TRBV5-1|-|TRBJ1-1|many
CASSLGGTGSTEAFF
TGCGCCAGCAGCTTGGGCGGTACAGGGAGTACTGAAGCTTTCTTT
>TRBV29-1|TRBD2|TRBJ2-3|many
CSVGLAGATDTQYF
TGCAGCGTGGGACTAGCGGGAGCTACAGATACGCAGTATTTT